This T cell receptor beta chain stems from a study of vaccination and CD4 T cells after COVID-19. For the study at large: Testing by nasal swab PCR showed convalescent patients to be SARS-CoV-2 positive; roughly ten were mild and one was severe.

In regard to this clonotype: The antigen is unknown.

Treatment here: approximately 11-day PBMC culture with coronavirus spike peptide pools or control peptides (ViraFEST assay). Oncomine TCR Beta short-read sequencing was applied to DNA from cultured CD4+ T cells. TCRdb passed the PCR reads through MiXCR, listing each CDR3 protein once. The profile shows about 21,000 distinct CDR3 sequences, 26% of them singletons. The V end was cut by 6 bases, the J end by 8 bases, with 16 bases between. CDR3 size: 13 residues. The rearrangement uses TRBV12-3 or TRBV12-4 and TRBJ1-2, with D unresolved. This clonotype originated in a human donor with COVID-19. The sample comprised cultured CD4+ T cells from blood. This CDR3 reads CASRFSAMEGYTF. CDR3 nucleotides: TGTGCCAGCAGGTTTTCAGCAATGGAAGGCTACACCTTC.